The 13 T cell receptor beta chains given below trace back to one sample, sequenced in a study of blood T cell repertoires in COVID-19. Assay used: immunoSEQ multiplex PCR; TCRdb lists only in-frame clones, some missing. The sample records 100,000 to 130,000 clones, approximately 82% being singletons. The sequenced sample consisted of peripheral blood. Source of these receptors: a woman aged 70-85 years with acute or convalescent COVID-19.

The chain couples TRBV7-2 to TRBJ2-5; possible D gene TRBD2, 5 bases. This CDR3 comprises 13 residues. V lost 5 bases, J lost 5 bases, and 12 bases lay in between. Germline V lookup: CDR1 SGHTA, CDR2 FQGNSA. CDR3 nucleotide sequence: TGTGCCAGCAGCGGTAGCGAGAGGGAGACCCAGTACTTC. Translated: CASSGSERETQYF.

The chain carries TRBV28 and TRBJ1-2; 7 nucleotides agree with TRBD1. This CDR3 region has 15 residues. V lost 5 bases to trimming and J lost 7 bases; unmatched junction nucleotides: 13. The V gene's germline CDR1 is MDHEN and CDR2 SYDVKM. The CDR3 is CASSPPPGQSGGYTF. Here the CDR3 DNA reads TGTGCCAGCAGTCCCCCTCCGGGACAGTCGGGTGGCTACACCTTC.

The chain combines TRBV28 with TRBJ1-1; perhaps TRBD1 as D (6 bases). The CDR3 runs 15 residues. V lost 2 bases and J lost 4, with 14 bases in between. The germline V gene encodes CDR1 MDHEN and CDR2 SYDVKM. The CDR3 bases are TGTGCCAGCAGTTTAGGGGGCAGGGCGGGCACTGAAGCTTTCTTT. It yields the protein CASSLGGRAGTEAFF.

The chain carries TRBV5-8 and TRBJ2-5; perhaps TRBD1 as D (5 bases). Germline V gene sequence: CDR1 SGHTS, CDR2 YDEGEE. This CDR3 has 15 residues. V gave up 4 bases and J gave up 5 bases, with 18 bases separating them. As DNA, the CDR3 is TGTGCCAGCAGCCCCTCCGTGGGGCTCGGCGAGACCCAGTACTTC. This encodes CASSPSVGLGETQYF.

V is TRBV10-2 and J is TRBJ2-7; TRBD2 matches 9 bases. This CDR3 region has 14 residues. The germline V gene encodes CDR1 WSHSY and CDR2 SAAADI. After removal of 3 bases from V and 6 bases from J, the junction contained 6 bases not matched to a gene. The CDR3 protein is CASSDSGRKGEQYF. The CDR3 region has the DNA TGCGCCAGCAGTGATAGCGGGAGAAAAGGCGAGCAGTACTTC.

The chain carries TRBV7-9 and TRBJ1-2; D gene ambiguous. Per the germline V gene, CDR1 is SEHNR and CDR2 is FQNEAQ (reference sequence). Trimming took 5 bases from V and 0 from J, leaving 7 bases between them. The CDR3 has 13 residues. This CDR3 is CASSSQANYGYTF. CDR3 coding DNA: TGTGCCAGCAGCAGCCAAGCTAACTATGGCTACACCTTC.

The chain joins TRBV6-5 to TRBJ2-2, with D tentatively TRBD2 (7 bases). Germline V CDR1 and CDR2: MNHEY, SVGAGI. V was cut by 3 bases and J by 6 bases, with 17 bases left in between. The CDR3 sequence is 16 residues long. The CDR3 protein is CASSYPRGTNAGELFF. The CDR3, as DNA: TGTGCCAGCAGTTATCCAAGGGGGACTAATGCCGGGGAGCTGTTTTTT.

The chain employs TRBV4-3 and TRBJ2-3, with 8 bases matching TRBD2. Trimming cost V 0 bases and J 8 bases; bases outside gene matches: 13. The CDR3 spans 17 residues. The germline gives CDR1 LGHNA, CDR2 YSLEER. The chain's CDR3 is CASSQDYGGAFLATQYF. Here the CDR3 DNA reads TGCGCCAGCAGCCAAGATTACGGGGGGGCCTTTCTCGCTACGCAGTATTTT.

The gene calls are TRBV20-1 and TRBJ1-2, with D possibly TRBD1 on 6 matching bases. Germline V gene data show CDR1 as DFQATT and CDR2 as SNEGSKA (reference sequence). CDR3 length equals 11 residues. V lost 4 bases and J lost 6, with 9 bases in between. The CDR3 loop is CSATGGNGYTF. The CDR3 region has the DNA TGCAGTGCTACGGGGGGCAATGGCTACACCTTC.

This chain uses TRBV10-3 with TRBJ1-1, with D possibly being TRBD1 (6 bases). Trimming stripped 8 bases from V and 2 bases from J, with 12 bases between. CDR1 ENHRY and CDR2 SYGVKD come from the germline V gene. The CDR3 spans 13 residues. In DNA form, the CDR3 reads TGTGCCATCTCCTACAGGGAAAACACTGAAGCTTTCTTT. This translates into CAISYRENTEAFF.

CDR3 in DNA: TGTGCCAGCAGCCAAGATCCGGGGGGCAGGGTGAATTCACCCCTCCACTTT. As protein: CASSQDPGGRVNSPLHF. The V gene is TRBV3-1 (or the pseudogene TRBV3-2), the J gene TRBJ1-6; tentative D call: TRBD1 (6 bases). This CDR3 spans 17 amino acids. Trimming removed 0 bases from V and 7 bases from J, with 16 bases in between. The germline gives CDR1 LGHDT, CDR2 YNNKEL (reference sequence).

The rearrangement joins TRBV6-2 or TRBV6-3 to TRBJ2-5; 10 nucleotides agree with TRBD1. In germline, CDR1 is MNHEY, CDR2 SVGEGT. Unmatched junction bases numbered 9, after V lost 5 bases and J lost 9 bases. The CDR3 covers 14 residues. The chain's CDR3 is CASSKDRGLQAQYF. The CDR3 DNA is TGTGCCAGCAGTAAAGACAGGGGGCTGCAGGCCCAGTACTTC.

As DNA, the CDR3 is TGTGCCAGCACCCTTTTTGGGGCCAACGTCCTGACTTTC. Translated: CASTLFGANVLTF. The rearrangement links TRBV6-6 to TRBJ2-6; D not certain. Trimming stripped 7 bases from V and 3 bases from J, with 7 bases between. This CDR3 is 13 amino acids long. CDR1 and CDR2 (germline): MNHNY, SVGAGI (reference sequence).